The sequence of this TCR beta chain was determined in a study of T-cell reconstitution after alpha-beta-depleted transplantation in children (dated by TCRdb to 2016 to 2017). For the study in its entirety: The study quantitatively tracked T-cell immune reconstitution after TCRalphabeta/CD19-depleted allogeneic hematopoietic cell transplantation in children using TCR repertoire profiling.

To note about this clonotype: It has no known antigen specificity. The sample holds no much larger clone one base away, and base qualities are not on file.

The protocol used for the library was PCR. The run used an Illumina HiSeq 2500. TCR libraries were prepared with molecular barcoding, using unique molecular identifiers to normalize TCRbeta repertoire quantification. Clones were called with MiXCR by TCRdb after fastp trimmed the public reads at Q25, and only in-frame beta chains were retained. A single entry per CDR3 protein holds the most common genes and DNA from its merged rows. The sample table shows roughly 350,000 distinct CDR3 sequences, and 9% to 12% are seen once. Approximately 2.3% of the sample belongs to the ten largest clones. The germline V gene yields SGHRS for CDR1 and YFSETQ for CDR2. The cysteine opens and the phenylalanine closes a CDR3 of 19 amino acids. Only CDR3 DNA is held: 57 bases, read in frame from base 1. Relative to germline, V is missing 0 bases and J is missing 6 bases, with 18 bases of the junction outside any gene match.

This TCR came from a human donor who donated a stem cell graft to a child with acute lymphoblastic leukemia. This sample comprised PBMCs from the stem cell graft donor, obtained from the stem cell graft. The chain was built from TRBV5-1 and TRBJ2-1; TRBD2 matches 7 bases in the middle. The DNA reads TGCGCCAGCAGCTTGGCGGCGGGAGATATCGTATTAGTAGGCAATGAGCAGTTCTTC. The translation is CASSLAAGDIVLVGNEQFF.